The 2 T cell receptor beta chains below all came from one sample that was sequenced in a study of blood T cell repertoires in COVID-19. Using immunoSEQ multiplex PCR, the repertoire was profiled, and TCRdb retains in-frame clones only, with some absent. The top ten clones hold about 1.9% of a sample with roughly 340,000 clones, approximately 87% of them seen once. The sequenced sample was PBMCs or T cells enriched from blood (not recorded which). The receptors stem from a man aged 35 to 55 in a cohort exposed to, infected with or recovered from COVID-19 (not recorded which).

V is TRBV5-1 and J is TRBJ2-3; 11 bases match TRBD2. V shed 0 bases and J 4 bases; nucleotides not matched to a gene: 4. Germline lookup yields CDR1 SGHRS and CDR2 YFSETQ. CDR3 length: 16 amino acids. CDR3 sequence reads: CASSLVAGGPSDTQYF. CDR3 DNA sequence: TGCGCCAGCAGCTTGGTAGCGGGAGGGCCGTCAGATACGCAGTATTTT.

This sequence joins TRBV3-1 (or the pseudogene TRBV3-2) and TRBJ2-1; TRBD1 aligns across 9 bases. The trim removed 1 base at V and 8 bases at J, leaving 6 bases unmatched. The CDR3 consists of 15 residues. CDR1 LGHDT and CDR2 YNNKEL come from the germline V gene (reference sequence). CDR3 sequence reads: CASSQGGRDRDEQFF. The CDR3 DNA reads as TGTGCCAGCAGCCAAGGTGGGAGGGACAGGGATGAGCAGTTCTTC.